This entry lists 32 T cell receptor beta chains sequenced from one sample in a study of blood T cells in healthy people across ages. Primed by a sample-barcoded 5' primer and a J-beta primer mix, a second PCR proceeded for roughly 6 to 12 cycles. TCRdb itself ran the 5' RACE reads through MiXCR, one entry per CDR3 protein. The table has about 1.6 million distinct CDR3 sequences, about 31% seen once. The sample comprised blood. The origin of the receptors is a woman in her 30s in good health.

A few counts support this clonotype. J is TRBJ2-5 and V is TRBV7-3, with TRBD1 identical over 10 bases. Per germline, CDR1 SGHTA and CDR2 FQGTGA. V was clipped by 4 bases and J by 4 bases; unmatched bases: 9. There are 16 residues in the CDR3. CDR3 in amino acids: CASSSIEDRGRETQYF. Written as DNA, the CDR3 is TGTGCCAGCAGCTCTATCGAAGACAGGGGGCGAGAGACCCAGTACTTC.

This clonotype turned up a few times. The rearrangement links TRBV4-1 to TRBJ2-2; no definite D call. Between the trimmed V and J ends, which lost 2 bases and 2 bases, there was a span of 12 bases. The CDR3 is 16 residues long. Per germline, CDR1 MGHRA and CDR2 YSYEKL. Written as DNA, the CDR3 is TGCGCCAGCAGCCAACCGACCGGTACCAACACCGGGGAGCTGTTTTTT. As protein: CASSQPTGTNTGELFF.

The chain uses TRBV11-2 and TRBJ2-1, with a tentative D call TRBD2 (5 bases). V lost 5 bases to trimming and J lost 10 bases, with 15 bases between them. The CDR3 is 13 amino acids. Germline V gene sequence: CDR1 SGHAT, CDR2 FQNNGV. The CDR3 loop reads CASSLRVVGEQFF. CDR3 in DNA: TGTGCCAGCAGCCTGCGGGTCGTCGGGGAGCAGTTCTTC.

This chain joins TRBV7-2 and TRBJ1-4; D is undetermined. This CDR3 has 17 residues. V lost 1 base to trimming and J lost 6 bases, with 18 bases between them. The germline V gene encodes CDR1 SGHTA and CDR2 FQGNSA. This CDR3 reads CASSLERTSPRYEKLFF. DNA of the CDR3: TGTGCCAGCAGCTTAGAGAGAACATCGCCCCGGTATGAAAAACTGTTTTTT.

The chain joins TRBV7-8 to TRBJ2-1; 7 bases map to TRBD2. There are 15 residues in the CDR3. V lost 3 bases to trimming and J lost 5 bases; unmatched junction nucleotides: 7. Germline V gives CDR1 SGHVS, CDR2 FQNEAQ. The CDR3 region is CASSLGGRTHNEQFF. The DNA for the CDR3 is TGTGCCAGCAGCTTGGGCGGGAGAACCCACAATGAGCAGTTCTTC.

This clonotype appeared a few times. J is TRBJ2-7 and V is TRBV7-2, with 9 bases that match TRBD1. The CDR3 runs 14 residues. Germline assignment: CDR1 SGHTA and CDR2 FQGNSA. Trimming took 4 bases from V and 2 from J; bases not matched to a gene: 3. This chain's CDR3 is CASSSDRGPYEQYF. CDR3 DNA sequence: TGTGCCAGCAGCTCGGACAGGGGCCCCTACGAGCAGTACTTC. The full variable domain, rest sourced from reference TRBV7-2 and TRBJ2-7, is GAGVSQSPSNKVTEKGKDVELRCDPISGHTALYWYRQSLGQGLEFLIYFQGNSAPDKSGLPSDRFSAERTGGSVSTLTIQRTQQEDSAVYLCASSSDRGPYEQYFGPGTRLTVT.

V and J are TRBV9 and TRBJ2-3; D not resolved. The germline CDR1 and CDR2 sequences are SGDLS and YYNGEE. This CDR3 is built from 12 residues. With 2 bases removed from V and 5 bases from J, the gap between germline ends came to 6 bases. The CDR3 reads CASSVKGDTQYF. CDR3 coding DNA: TGTGCCAGCAGCGTGAAGGGAGATACGCAGTATTTT.

The table lists this clonotype with a few counts. This chain links TRBV10-3 with TRBJ2-5; D unresolved. The CDR3 runs to 14 residues. In germline, CDR1 is ENHRY, CDR2 SYGVKD. V was cut by 2 bases and J by 4 bases, with 11 bases left in between. CDR3 sequence: CAISETGHGETQYF. The CDR3 DNA reads TGTGCCATCAGTGAGACTGGCCATGGAGAGACCCAGTACTTC.

This chain links TRBV27 with TRBJ1-6, with no clear D. This CDR3 has 13 residues. The germline V gene has CDR1 MNHEY and CDR2 SMNVEV (reference sequence). V gave up 3 bases and J gave up 8 bases, with 8 bases separating them. The DNA of the CDR3 is TGTGCCAGCAGTTTCGTATACTATTCACCCCTCCACTTT. This sequence encodes CASSFVYYSPLHF.

The CDR3 sequence: CASSFAVGTETQYF. The CDR3 DNA sequence: TGTGCCAGCAGTTTTGCAGTCGGGACAGAGACCCAGTACTTC. The chain combines TRBV12-3 or TRBV12-4 with TRBJ2-5; perhaps D is TRBD1 or TRBD2 (5 bases each). Trimming took off 3 bases at V and 4 bases at J, with 12 bases between the two ends. This CDR3 has 14 amino acids.

This clonotype was counted between two and nine times. The rearrangement uses TRBV7-3 and TRBJ2-3; TRBD2 might be the D (6 bases). The V and J ends lost 1 base and 1 base respectively, with 12 bases between them. This CDR3 spans 16 amino acids. The V gene's germline CDR1 is SGHTA and CDR2 FQGTGA. The CDR3 spells CASSLIGGGGTDTQYF. CDR3 in DNA: TGTGCCAGCAGCTTAATAGGAGGCGGGGGCACAGATACGCAGTATTTT.

The chain recombines TRBV18 with TRBJ1-2; D is possibly TRBD1 (6 bases). The CDR3 extends over 14 amino acids. V was cut by 5 bases and J by 8 bases, with 18 bases left in between. Germline V lookup: CDR1 KGHSH, CDR2 LQKENI. The CDR3 sequence: CASSEGTSQVGYTF. CDR3 DNA: TGTGCCAGCTCAGAAGGGACATCACAAGTGGGCTACACCTTC. The full variable domain, in which reference TRBV18 and TRBJ1-2 provide the parts outside the CDR3, is NAGVMQNPRHLVRRRGQEARLRCSPMKGHSHVYWYRQLPEEGLKFMVYLQKENIIDESGMPKERFSAEFPKEGPSILRIQQVVRGDSAAYFCASSEGTSQVGYTFGSGTRLTVV.

The chain combines TRBV7-2 with TRBJ1-2; D gene ambiguous. This CDR3 region has 16 residues. V was pared by 1 base and J by 3 bases, with 15 bases between. CDR1 is SGHTA, CDR2 FQGNSA, per germline. In DNA, the CDR3 is TGTACCAGCAGCTTAGGGCCAGGAATTTCCCACTATGGCTACACCTTC. Its protein is CTSSLGPGISHYGYTF.

This clonotype has more than one count but fewer than ten. The chain is built from TRBV5-6 and TRBJ2-7; D might be TRBD1 (6 bases). Germline V CDR1 and CDR2: SGHDT, YYEEEE. With 6 bases removed from V and 5 bases from J, the gap between germline ends came to 18 bases. This CDR3 contains 14 residues. The CDR3 spells CASKIQGIGNEQYF. The DNA of the CDR3 is TGTGCCAGCAAAATCCAGGGGATTGGCAACGAGCAGTACTTC.

Note on this clonotype: One junction end does not reproduce the germline sequence, and a read error may be involved. The chain links TRBV20-1 to TRBJ2-7, with TRBD2 identical over 10 bases. This CDR3 is built from 14 residues. Germline CDR1 DFQATT, CDR2 SNEGSKA (reference sequence). The CDR3 region has the DNA TGCAGTGCTAGAGAGCCTAGCGGGAGTTACGGGCAGTACTTC. Translation gives CSAREPSGSYGQYF.

The chain carries TRBV10-3 and TRBJ2-7; TRBD1 matches at 7 bases. Germline CDR1 is ENHRY and CDR2 is SYGVKD. The CDR3 is made up of 17 amino acids. J lost 0 bases, V lost 6 bases, and 14 bases had no gene match. This chain's CDR3 is CAIRYRQGSRSSYEQYF. DNA for the CDR3: TGTGCCATCAGGTACCGACAGGGCTCTAGGAGCTCCTACGAGCAGTACTTC.

The genes are TRBV5-4 and TRBJ2-7, with TRBD2 matching 8 bases. V trimming: 4 bases; J trimming: 6 bases; junction bases outside the gene matches: 9. Germline V lookup: CDR1 SGHNT, CDR2 YYREEE (reference sequence). This CDR3 has 14 amino acids. The CDR3 DNA is TGTGCCAGCAGCCCGAGGGCAAGCGGGGGCGAGCAGTACTTC. Protein: CASSPRASGGEQYF.

The V call is TRBV20-1, the J call TRBJ2-5; 9 bases align to TRBD1. The tail of the sequence fits TRBJ2-7 better, so the J call may be wrong. The CDR3 is made up of 15 amino acids. Germline V gene data show CDR1 as DFQATT and CDR2 as SNEGSKA (reference sequence). The CDR3 DNA reads TGCAGTGCTAGAGATGGAGGACAGGGGCGAAACGAGCAGTACTTC. Residues: CSARDGGQGRNEQYF.

This rearrangement joins TRBV15 to TRBJ1-1; maybe TRBD1 (5 bases). The V end lost 0 bases, the J end lost 4 bases, and 9 bases lay between the germline ends. Looked up from germline, CDR1 is LNHNV and CDR2 is YYDKDF (reference sequence). This CDR3 comprises 14 residues. In DNA form, the CDR3 reads TGTGCCACCAGCAGAGAGGGGGGGGGCACTGAAGCTTTCTTT. It translates to CATSREGGGTEAFF. The full variable domain, in which reference TRBV15 and TRBJ1-1 provide the parts outside the CDR3, is DAMVIQNPRYQVTQFGKPVTLSCSQTLNHNVMYWYQQKSSQAPKLLFHYYDKDFNNEADTPDNFQSRRPNTSFCFLDIRSPGLGDTAMYLCATSREGGGTEAFFGQGTRLTVV.

This chain links TRBV20-1 with TRBJ1-4; perhaps TRBD1 as D (6 bases). The CDR3 runs 13 residues. V was pared by 4 bases and J by 2 bases, with 8 bases between. Per germline, CDR1 DFQATT and CDR2 SNEGSKA (reference sequence). CDR3 residues: CSATGATNEKLFF. CDR3 sequence (DNA): TGCAGTGCTACAGGGGCGACTAATGAAAAACTGTTTTTT.

With regard to this clonotype: This may be a read error: a much more frequent sequence differs by one nucleotide. This chain uses TRBV10-3 with TRBJ2-1; either TRBD1 or TRBD2 may fit D (5 bases each). Germline V gene data show CDR1 as ENHRY and CDR2 as SYGVKD. Trimming left V 4 bases short and J 4 bases short, with 8 bases between. The CDR3 is made up of 13 amino acids. CDR3 residues: CAISVGTYNEQFF. The CDR3 nucleotides are TGTGCCATCAGTGTAGGGACGTACAATGAGCAGTTCTTC.

This clonotype was detected ten times or more. This chain connects TRBV29-1 to TRBJ2-3, with D possibly matching TRBD2 (6 bases). Per germline, CDR1 SQVTM and CDR2 ANQGSEA. The CDR3 has 15 amino acids. V lost 4 bases and J lost 3, with 17 bases in between. The CDR3, as DNA: TGCAGCGTTGTATGGGGGGACTTACGAACAGATACGCAGTATTTT. Encoded protein: CSVVWGDLRTDTQYF.

J is TRBJ2-1 and V is TRBV27, with a possible D match to TRBD2 (6 bases). CDR3 length equals 17 residues. CDR1 is MNHEY, CDR2 SMNVEV, per germline (reference sequence). Trimming shortened V by 0 bases and J by 2 bases, and 14 bases separated the two germline ends. CDR3 sequence: CASSLSIGGAPYNEQFF. As DNA, the CDR3 is TGTGCCAGCAGTTTATCGATCGGCGGGGCACCCTACAATGAGCAGTTCTTC.

Worth noting for this clonotype: A much larger clonotype is one base distant, so this may be a read error. The chain recombines TRBV10-3 with TRBJ2-7; D unclear. The J call may be wrong; the DNA end is better matched by TRBJ2-5. This CDR3 is built from 12 residues. The germline gives CDR1 ENHRY, CDR2 SYGVKD. CDR3 nucleotide sequence: TGTGCCACCAGTGAAGGGTCAGAGACCCAGTACTTC. As protein: CATSEGSETQYF.

With regard to this clonotype: This may be a read error: a much more frequent sequence differs by one nucleotide. V is TRBV28 and J is TRBJ2-5; D remains unclear. The end of the DNA fits TRBJ2-7 better, so the J call may be wrong. Germline V gene lookup returns CDR1 MDHEN and CDR2 SYDVKM. There are 12 residues in the CDR3. Written as DNA, the CDR3 is TGTGCCAGCAGTTTATCCCGGGTCGAGCAGTACTTC. It yields the protein CASSLSRVEQYF.

J is TRBJ1-1 and V is TRBV5-6, with a tentative D call TRBD1 (5 bases). Germline lookup yields CDR1 SGHDT and CDR2 YYEEEE. The V gene lost 0 bases and the J gene lost 9 bases, with 9 bases spanning the gap. The CDR3 has 12 residues. CDR3 DNA: TGTGCCAGCAGCTTGGTAGGGGCGAAAGCTTTCTTT. It is translated as CASSLVGAKAFF.

V usage is TRBV11-1 and J usage is TRBJ2-6; D may match TRBD1 or TRBD2 (6 bases each). Germline V gene lookup returns CDR1 SGHAT and CDR2 FQDESV (reference sequence). Trimming took off 5 bases at V and 2 bases at J, with 22 bases between the two ends. The CDR3 spans 19 residues. Here the CDR3 reads CASSIQGGLGGAGANVLTF. CDR3 sequence (DNA): TGTGCCAGCAGCATACAGGGAGGATTAGGTGGGGCTGGGGCCAACGTCCTGACTTTC.

The chain carries TRBV10-3 and TRBJ2-2; D gene unclear. Trimming took off 5 bases at V and 4 bases at J, with 5 bases between the two ends. The CDR3 contains 12 residues. The V gene's germline CDR1 is ENHRY and CDR2 SYGVKD. The CDR3 loop reads CAISPVTGELFF. The CDR3 region has the DNA TGTGCCATCAGTCCGGTCACCGGGGAGCTGTTTTTT.

This rearrangement joins TRBV28 to TRBJ2-7, with 9 bases lining up with TRBD2. Germline CDR1 is MDHEN and CDR2 is SYDVKM. The junction had 7 bases not matched to a gene; V was cut back by 5 bases and J by 2 bases. CDR3 length: 15 residues. The CDR3 loop reads CASSTPSGEPYEQYF. CDR3 in DNA: TGTGCCAGCAGTACCCCTAGCGGGGAACCCTACGAGCAGTACTTC.

The chain employs TRBV12-3 or TRBV12-4 and TRBJ2-2, with D unresolved. The V end lost 8 bases, the J end lost 4 bases, and 14 bases lay between the germline ends. This CDR3 has 14 amino acids. The CDR3, as DNA: TGTGCCAGCTTCGCCTGGGCAGGCACCGGGGAGCTGTTTTTT. Amino acids: CASFAWAGTGELFF.

This clonotype was picked up a small number of times. A much larger clone differs from this one at a single base, so this may be a read error. The chain links TRBV10-3 to TRBJ2-7, with 11 bases matching TRBD1. Germline CDR1 ENHRY, CDR2 SYGVKD. V was clipped by 6 bases and J by 6 bases; unmatched bases: 7. The CDR3 totals 14 residues. For the CDR3, the DNA is TGTGCCATCAGGATCCAAGGGACAGGGGGCGAGCAGTACTTC. Residues: CAIRIQGTGGEQYF.

A word on this clonotype: This clone may be a read error of a much larger clone one base away. The chain combines TRBV6-6 with TRBJ2-7; D remains unclear. This CDR3 region has 15 residues. Germline V gene data show CDR1 as MNHNY and CDR2 as SVGAGI (reference sequence). The CDR3 loop reads CASSHSGSNSYEQYF. CDR3 coding DNA: TGTGCCAGCAGTCACTCCGGCAGCAACTCCTACGAGCAGTACTTC.